This T cell receptor beta chain was identified in a study of blood T cells in healthy people across ages. Regarding this clonotype: Its antigen is unknown. The CDR3 does not end in the conserved phenylalanine or tryptophan, so this is likely a read error.

General study points: Aged donors had fewer naive CD4+ cells and lower diversity than long-lived donors. Estimates drawn from one million T cells were deemed to understate diversity. Naive T cell percentage showed a strong correlation with TCR beta diversity.

A second roughly 6 to 12 cycle PCR used barcoded and J-beta primers. TCRdb re-called the 5' RACE reads through MiXCR, storing one row per CDR3 protein. The table records 600,000 to 850,000 distinct CDR3 sequences, roughly 47% of them present only once. Germline CDR1 reads DFQATT; CDR2 reads SNEGSKA (reference sequence). V was trimmed by 0 bases and J by 3 bases, leaving 8 bases between them. This CDR3 is 13 amino acids long. The origin of this receptor is an older woman in good health. The chain couples TRBV20-1 to TRBJ1-1; D is possibly TRBD1 (5 bases). Material: blood. The CDR3 protein is CSARDLGDTEAFL. The CDR3 nucleotides are TGCAGTGCTAGAGATCTAGGGGACACTGAAGCTTTCTTA.